The clone carrying this T cell receptor (beta chain) was recorded many times. Its antigen is not identified. This CDR3 contains 13 residues. Trimming removed 8 bases at V and 4 bases at J, with 12 bases between. CDR1 and CDR2 (germline): MNHEY, SMNVEV (reference sequence). The source of the sample is a study of CD8+ T cells in alopecia areata. The authors extracted RNA and reverse transcribed it into cDNA as the sequencing template. Sequencing was performed with immunoSEQ multiplex PCR; in TCRdb, only in-frame clones are kept and a portion is missing. The sample has some 180,000 clones, more than 50% seen once. General observations from the study: Scalp samples also yield sequences from resident alphabeta T cells of normal skin.

The clonotype originates from a human donor in good health. The chain is built from TRBV27 and TRBJ1-3, with D unclear. Specimen: CD8+ T cells sorted from blood. The CDR3, as DNA: TGTGCCAGCGCCTTAAATTCCGGAAACACCATATATTTT. Protein product: CASALNSGNTIYF.